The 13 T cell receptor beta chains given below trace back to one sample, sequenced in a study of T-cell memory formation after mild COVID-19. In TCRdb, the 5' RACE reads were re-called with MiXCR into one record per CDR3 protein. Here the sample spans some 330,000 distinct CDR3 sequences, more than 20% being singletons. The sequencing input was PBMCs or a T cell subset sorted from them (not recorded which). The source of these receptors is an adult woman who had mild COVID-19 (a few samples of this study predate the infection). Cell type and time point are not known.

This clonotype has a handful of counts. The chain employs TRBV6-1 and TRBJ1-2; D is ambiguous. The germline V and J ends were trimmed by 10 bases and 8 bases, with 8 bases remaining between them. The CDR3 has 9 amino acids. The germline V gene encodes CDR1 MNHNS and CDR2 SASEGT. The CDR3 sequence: CATRSGYTF. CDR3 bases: TGTGCCACCAGGTCGGGCTACACCTTC.

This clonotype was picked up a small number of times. CDR3 sequence reads: CASSPRLGEAYNEQFF. CDR3 in DNA: TGTGCCAGCTCACCTAGGTTGGGGGAGGCCTACAATGAGCAGTTCTTC. The rearrangement links TRBV18 to TRBJ2-1, with a weak D call TRBD2 (6 bases). The V gene's germline CDR1 is KGHSH and CDR2 LQKENI. The CDR3 sequence is 16 residues long. Trimming shortened V by 3 bases and J by 2 bases, and 14 bases separated the two germline ends.

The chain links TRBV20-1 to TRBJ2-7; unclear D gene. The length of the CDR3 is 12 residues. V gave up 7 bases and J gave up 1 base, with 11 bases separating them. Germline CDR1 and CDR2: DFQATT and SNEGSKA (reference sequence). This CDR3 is CSVRAWSYEQYF. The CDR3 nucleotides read TGCAGTGTTCGGGCCTGGTCCTACGAGCAGTACTTC.

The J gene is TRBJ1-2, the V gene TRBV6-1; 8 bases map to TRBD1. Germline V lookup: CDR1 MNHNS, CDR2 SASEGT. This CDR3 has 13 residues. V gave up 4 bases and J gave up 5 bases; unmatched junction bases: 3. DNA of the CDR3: TGTGCCAGCAGTGCGGACAGGGCGTATGGCTACACCTTC. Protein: CASSADRAYGYTF.

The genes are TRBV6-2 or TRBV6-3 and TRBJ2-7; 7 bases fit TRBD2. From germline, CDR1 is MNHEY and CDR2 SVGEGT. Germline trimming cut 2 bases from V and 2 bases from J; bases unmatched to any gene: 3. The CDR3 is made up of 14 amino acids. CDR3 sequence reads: CASSYEAGPYEQYF. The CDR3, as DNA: TGTGCCAGCAGTTACGAAGCGGGACCCTACGAGCAGTACTTC.

The CDR3 DNA follows: TGTGCCAGCAGTGAAGGGCCTACCGGAGGGCCCCAGCATTTT. It specifies CASSEGPTGGPQHF. The chain carries TRBV12-3 or TRBV12-4 and TRBJ1-5, with no clear D. Trimming took off 5 bases at V and 9 bases at J, with 17 bases between the two ends. This CDR3 region has 14 residues.

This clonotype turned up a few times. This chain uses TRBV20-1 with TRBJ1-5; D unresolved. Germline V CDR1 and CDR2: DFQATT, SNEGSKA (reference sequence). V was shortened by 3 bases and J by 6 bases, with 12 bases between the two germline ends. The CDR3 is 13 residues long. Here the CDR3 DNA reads TGCAGTGCTAGGGGCCGGGGAGGTCAGCCCCAGCATTTT. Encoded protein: CSARGRGGQPQHF.

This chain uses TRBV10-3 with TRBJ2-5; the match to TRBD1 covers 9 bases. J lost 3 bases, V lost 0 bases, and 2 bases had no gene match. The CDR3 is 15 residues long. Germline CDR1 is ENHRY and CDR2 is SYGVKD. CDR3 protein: CAISESGTGKETQYF. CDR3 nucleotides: TGTGCCATCAGTGAGTCGGGGACAGGGAAAGAGACCCAGTACTTC.

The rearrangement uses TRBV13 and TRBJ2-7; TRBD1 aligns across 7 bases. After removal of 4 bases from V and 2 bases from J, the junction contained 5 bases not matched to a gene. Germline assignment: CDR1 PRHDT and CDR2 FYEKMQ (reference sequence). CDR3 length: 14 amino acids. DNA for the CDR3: TGTGCCAGCAGCTCGAGGGGGACAGCCTACGAGCAGTACTTC. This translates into CASSSRGTAYEQYF.

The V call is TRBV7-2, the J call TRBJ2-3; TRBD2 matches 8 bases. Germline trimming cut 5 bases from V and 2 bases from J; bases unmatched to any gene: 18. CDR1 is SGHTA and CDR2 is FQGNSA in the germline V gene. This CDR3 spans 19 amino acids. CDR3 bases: TGTGCCAGCAGCCCCGAGGGGTTCCTAGCGGGTGCTATCACAGATACGCAGTATTTT. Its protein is CASSPEGFLAGAITDTQYF.

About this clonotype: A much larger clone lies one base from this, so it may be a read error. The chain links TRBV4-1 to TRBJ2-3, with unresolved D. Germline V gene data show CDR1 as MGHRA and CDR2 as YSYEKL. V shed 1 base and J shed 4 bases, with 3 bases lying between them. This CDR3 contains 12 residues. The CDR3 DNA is TGCGCCAGCAGCCAAGTTCCAGATACGCAGTATTTT. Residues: CASSQVPDTQYF.

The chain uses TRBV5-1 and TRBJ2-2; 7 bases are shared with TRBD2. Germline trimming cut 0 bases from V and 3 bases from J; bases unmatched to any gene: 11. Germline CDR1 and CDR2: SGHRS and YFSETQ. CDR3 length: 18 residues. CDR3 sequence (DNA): TGCGCCAGCAGCTTGGGGGCTAGCGGCTCCTTCGACACCGGGGAGCTGTTTTTT. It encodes CASSLGASGSFDTGELFF.

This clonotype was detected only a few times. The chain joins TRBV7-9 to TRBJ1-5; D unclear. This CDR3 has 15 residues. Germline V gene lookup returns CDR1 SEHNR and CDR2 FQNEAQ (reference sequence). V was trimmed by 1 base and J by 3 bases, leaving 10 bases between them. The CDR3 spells CASSLGREINQPQHF. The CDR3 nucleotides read TGTGCCAGCAGCTTAGGAAGGGAGATCAATCAGCCCCAGCATTTT.